The clone carrying this T cell receptor beta chain occurred a few times. No antigen is known for it. One end of the junction varies from germline; a read error may be responsible. This entry comes from a study of tumor-infiltrating lymphocytes in glioblastoma multiforme. TCRB libraries came from RNA via three nested multiplex PCR rounds. TCRB cDNA was made from around 0.48 ug total RNA. These TCRB libraries lack any described unique molecular identifiers. TCRdb passed the multiplex PCR reads through MiXCR, listing each CDR3 protein once. Of 8,900 or so distinct CDR3 sequences listed, over 60% were seen once; the top ten hold 45% to 65%. Study-wide points: Unequal TCR RNA per T cell might skew measured clone sizes. T cells were not sorted into functional subsets.

The source of this sequence is a male donor with glioblastoma. The sequenced material came from brain tumor tissue.

CDR3 bases: TGTGCCGGCAGCTTCAAGGGTGCAGGGTTGAACACCGAAGCTTTCTTT. Amino acid sequence: CAGSFKGAGLNTEAFF. J is TRBJ1-1 and V is TRBV11-3, with D maybe TRBD1 (5 bases). In germline, CDR1 is SGHNT, CDR2 YENEEA. This CDR3 is built from 16 residues.